The rows below give T cell receptor beta chains drawn from one sample of a study of blood T cell repertoires in COVID-19. Assay used: immunoSEQ multiplex PCR; TCRdb lists only in-frame clones, some missing. This table holds roughly 250,000 clones, approximately 90% found once. Sequenced: peripheral blood. These receptors originate from a man between 60 and 75 years old who had recovered from COVID-19. The CDR3 runs from the conserved cysteine through the conserved F or W.

v_call,j_call,cdr3_length,cdr3_aa
TRBV11-2,TRBJ1-1,15,CASSLVRGRRTEAFF
TRBV24-1,TRBJ2-1,16,CATSDDGLGRSNEQFF
TRBV5-5,TRBJ2-5,12,CASSLGRETQYF
TRBV6-5,TRBJ1-2,15,CASSSPSDRGYGYTF
TRBV6-5,TRBJ1-1,14,CASSQYGWNTEAFF
TRBV27,TRBJ1-1,14,CASSRGGANTEAFF
TRBV28,TRBJ2-2,14,CASSLGQVTGELFF
TRBV9,TRBJ2-2,16,CASSVGKGAGTGELFF
TRBV28,TRBJ1-2,13,CASITRGNYGYTF
TRBV10-3,TRBJ2-3,16,CAISEGLAGSTDTQYF
TRBV5-1,TRBJ2-2,14,CASSRDRRTGELFF
TRBV9,TRBJ1-2,16,CASSAPAGRANYGYTF
TRBV11-2,TRBJ1-4,18,CASSLGLVQGGTNEKLFF
TRBV2,TRBJ2-7,14,CASRSRQGPYEQYF
TRBV9,TRBJ1-6,14,CASSVLAAGSPLHF
TRBV5-4,TRBJ2-7,12,CASSFSDRHQYF
TRBV2,TRBJ1-2,14,CASAINQGNGGYTF
TRBV7-2,TRBJ1-4,16,CASSSPWGGANEKLFF
TRBV6-6,TRBJ1-2,14,CASARQDNVGGYTF
TRBV28,TRBJ2-6,15,CASSSGGTGANVLTF